This T cell receptor (beta chain) was observed in a study of blood T cell repertoires in COVID-19. Germline values: CDR1 LGHNA, CDR2 YSLEER. V lost 0 bases and J lost 9; bases outside the gene matches: 5. This CDR3 has 15 amino acids. This clone came up once. Using immunoSEQ multiplex PCR, the repertoire was profiled, and TCRdb retains in-frame clones only, with some absent. The table shows about 76,000 clones, with more than 75% occurring only once. The receptor comes from a human donor in a cohort sampled during active COVID-19. Sequenced: peripheral blood. The chain carries TRBV4-3 and TRBJ1-6; 7 bases are shared with TRBD1. The CDR3 DNA reads TGCGCCAGCAGCCAAGAGGGGACAGCGGCTTCACCCCTCCACTTT. It specifies CASSQEGTAASPLHF.